This TCR beta chain was profiled in a study of T cell repertoires in cytomegalovirus infection. On the study more broadly: Epitope selection comprised recently identified HLA-C-restricted CMV epitopes and well-studied HLA-B-restricted CMV epitopes. Both CMV infection and a matching HLA type were indicated by public TCR beta signatures. Whole-study findings and limits: Clonotypes of TCR beta that were HLA-C-restricted and CMV-specific dominated the ex vivo response.

To note about this clonotype: The antigen remains undetermined. Germline and junction disagree at one end, which may indicate a read error.

TCRdb reanalysed the reads using MiXCR and keeps one entry per CDR3 protein. The sample lists 51,000 or so distinct CDR3 sequences; about 19% were seen once. CDR1 is SSHAT, CDR2 FNYEAQ, per germline (reference sequence). The CDR3 contains 16 residues. This material consisted of CD8+ T cells from cultured PBMCs, taken from culture after CMV antigen stimulation. The sequence was collected from a human donor in good health (CMV status not recorded). Some clones in this sample may be carry-over from other donors' samples. The chain combines TRBV7-7 with TRBJ2-2; TRBD2 matches at 8 bases. Written as DNA, the CDR3 is TGTGCTAGCAGCCCCGGAGAACTAGCGGTGGGCGGGGAGCTGTTTTTT. Amino acid sequence: CASSPGELAVGGELFF.